Listed below are T cell receptor beta chains from one sample, sequenced in a study of patients with pleural tuberculosis. Each CDR3 protein is one row after TCRdb ran MiXCR on the reads. Of around 50,000 distinct CDR3 sequences listed, about 7.3% are singletons. The receptors were sampled from a human donor with pleural tuberculosis. Each CDR3 is given with its conserved first and last residue. The D gene is left open where the match is weak. A clone size is listed for some rows: how often the clone was seen (once, few, many), or a class if it is expanded.

>.|TRBJ1-1|TRBV29-1|many
TGCAGCGTTCTTGAGGGGGGGATGAACACTGAAGCTTTCTTT
CSVLEGGMNTEAFF
>TRBD2|TRBJ2-1|TRBV11-1|many
TGTGCCAGCAGCTTAGAGCTAGCGGGAGGGTATAGTGAGCAGTTCTTC
CASSLELAGGYSEQFF
>TRBD1|TRBJ2-2|TRBV4-2|.
TGTGCCAGCAGCGAAGGACAGGGTACCGGGGAGCTGTTTTTT
CASSEGQGTGELFF
>TRBD2|TRBJ2-1|TRBV11-1|.
TGTGCCAGCAGCTTAGAGCTACTAGCGGGGTCCTACAATGAGCAGTTCTTC
CASSLELLAGSYNEQFF
>.|TRBJ1-3|TRBV12-3/TRBV12-4|.
TGTGCCAGCAGTTTAAATACAGGAACTGGAAACACCATATATTTT
CASSLNTGTGNTIYF
>TRBD1|TRBJ2-3|TRBV20-1|many
TGCAGTGCTGATCGACAGGGACAGATGGCAGATACGCAGTATTTT
CSADRQGQMADTQYF
>TRBD1|TRBJ2-1|TRBV6-2/TRBV6-3|many
TGTGCCAGCAGCGAGGGGGCTGGTGAGCAGTTCTTC
CASSEGAGEQFF
>.|TRBJ1-6|TRBV3-1|.
TGTGCCAGCAGCCAAGATAATTCACCCCTCCACTTT
CASSQDNSPLHF
>.|TRBJ1-1|TRBV6-1|many
TGTGCCAGCAGTGATGGGACACCAACGAACACTGAAGCTTTCTTT
CASSDGTPTNTEAFF
>.|TRBJ1-5|TRBV7-8|many
TGTGCCAGCAGCAGCGGGGCATTTCAGCCCCAGCATTTT
CASSSGAFQPQHF
>.|TRBJ1-3|TRBV6-1|many
TGTGCCAGCAGAGCCTTGTTTGGTTCCACCATATATTTT
CASRALFGSTIYF
>.|TRBJ2-3|TRBV5-4|few
TGTGCCAGCAGCTCCGGGAATCTTGGCACAGATACGCAGTATTTT
CASSSGNLGTDTQYF
>TRBD2|TRBJ2-1|TRBV27|many
TGTGCCAGCAGTCCCATGACTAGCGTCGGGCAGTTCTTC
CASSPMTSVGQFF
>.|TRBJ1-1|TRBV28|many
TGTGCCAGCACCGAGGACAGCGGGGCTTTCTTT
CASTEDSGAFF
>.|TRBJ1-5|TRBV27|many
TGTGCCAGCAGATCGGGAGACCGCAATCAGCCCCAGCATTTT
CASRSGDRNQPQHF
>.|TRBJ1-5|TRBV19|many
TGTGCCAGCGGGACGCCTGAGCCCCAGCATTTT
CASGTPEPQHF
>.|TRBJ2-1|TRBV11-2|many
TGTGCCAGCAGTTTCGACCGATACACCTACAATGAGCAGTTCTTC
CASSFDRYTYNEQFF